This T cell receptor (beta chain) was captured in a study of post-analysis software for immune sequencing data. Study-wide results and caveats: A significant reduction in normalized Chao1 diversity was observed in multiple sclerosis patients versus controls. Relative to controls, patients had 4 or 5 TRBV segments at higher frequency, with TRBV5-6, TRBV5-1 and TRBV20-1 among these. Analysis by F measure revealed that same-batch samples clustered strongly together.

On this clonotype itself: Its antigen is currently unknown.

Each TCR beta cDNA library carried unique molecular identifiers. Using its own MiXCR run on the PCR reads, TCRdb lists one record per CDR3 protein. The table includes some 890,000 distinct CDR3 sequences, roughly 50% detected once. The CDR3 extends over 16 amino acids. V was cut by 2 bases and J by 2 bases, with 14 bases left in between. Specimen: blood. The genes are TRBV12-3 or TRBV12-4 and TRBJ2-3; TRBD1 might be the D (5 bases). The source is a girl aged 10-17 years with multiple sclerosis. CDR3 sequence reads: CASSLRRGRATDTQYF. The CDR3 region has the DNA TGTGCCAGCAGTTTAAGACGCGGCAGGGCCACAGATACGCAGTATTTT.